The 7 T cell receptor beta chains below all came from one sample that was sequenced in a study of long-term antiretroviral therapy in people with HIV. Version v3.0 of the immunoSEQ assay ran at survey level. The repertoire was sequenced with immunoSEQ multiplex PCR; TCRdb's copy has only in-frame clones and lacks some. Of 20,000 to 30,000 clones listed, around 90% are singletons. The specimen was unsorted PBMCs, collected 1.8 years before starting antiretroviral therapy. The receptors were sampled from a man aged 45-60 years with HIV.

The CDR3: CASSFGGYNSPLHF. For the CDR3, the DNA is TGTGCCAGCAGCTTTGGAGGTTACAATTCACCCCTCCACTTT. The genes are TRBV7-3 and TRBJ1-6; D is unclear. Looked up from germline, CDR1 is SGHTA and CDR2 is FQGTGA. Between the trimmed V and J ends, which lost 3 bases and 7 bases, there was a span of 10 bases. The CDR3 runs to 14 residues.

The V gene is TRBV18, the J gene TRBJ2-3; 8 bases map to TRBD2. This CDR3 region has 15 residues. Trimming removed 4 bases from V and 5 bases from J; junction bases left unmatched: 8. Germline loops: CDR1 KGHSH, CDR2 LQKENI. Here the CDR3 reads CASSLGLEMVDTQYF. The CDR3, as DNA: TGTGCCAGCTCACTGGGACTAGAGATGGTAGATACGCAGTATTTT.

The chain joins TRBV7-8 to TRBJ2-6, with 7 bases aligning to TRBD1. Trimming at V came to 4 bases and at J to 0 bases, leaving 3 bases not matched to a gene. The CDR3 totals 16 residues. In germline, CDR1 is SGHVS, CDR2 FQNEAQ. CDR3 nucleotides: TGTGCCAGCAGCTCGAACAGGGGCTCTGGGGCCAACGTCCTGACTTTC. Translation gives CASSSNRGSGANVLTF.

The chain links TRBV7-2 to TRBJ2-7, with 9 bases fitting TRBD2. V lost 6 bases and J lost 3; bases outside the gene matches: 6. Germline V gene data show CDR1 as SGHTA and CDR2 as FQGNSA. CDR3 length: 14 residues. The CDR3: CASRQTSGNYEQYF. CDR3 in DNA: TGTGCCAGCAGACAGACTAGCGGTAACTACGAGCAGTACTTC.

V is TRBV18 and J is TRBJ2-7, with a weak D call TRBD2 (5 bases). This CDR3 spans 14 amino acids. Per the germline V gene, CDR1 is KGHSH and CDR2 is LQKENI. Trimming cost V 3 bases and J 5 bases, with 14 bases left between them. The DNA for the CDR3 is TGTGCCAGCTCACCCCACGAGGGTTTCGACGAGCAGTACTTC. As protein: CASSPHEGFDEQYF.

This clone has only one observation. This chain joins TRBV27 and TRBJ2-7, with unresolved D. The CDR3 runs to 14 residues. The germline gives CDR1 MNHEY, CDR2 SMNVEV (reference sequence). V was pared by 5 bases and J by 2 bases, with 13 bases between. CDR3 in amino acids: CASSPQDGAYEQYF. The DNA for the CDR3 is TGTGCCAGCAGTCCGCAGGACGGAGCCTACGAGCAGTACTTC.

DNA for the CDR3: TGCGCCAGCAGCTTGGAGGGGAAGGGTACGCAGTATTTT. Translation: CASSLEGKGTQYF. The V call is TRBV5-1, the J call TRBJ2-3; TRBD1 might be the D (5 bases). Trimming pared 0 bases from V and 8 bases from J, leaving 10 bases between. The CDR3 runs to 13 residues. Germline CDR1 reads SGHRS; CDR2 reads YFSETQ.